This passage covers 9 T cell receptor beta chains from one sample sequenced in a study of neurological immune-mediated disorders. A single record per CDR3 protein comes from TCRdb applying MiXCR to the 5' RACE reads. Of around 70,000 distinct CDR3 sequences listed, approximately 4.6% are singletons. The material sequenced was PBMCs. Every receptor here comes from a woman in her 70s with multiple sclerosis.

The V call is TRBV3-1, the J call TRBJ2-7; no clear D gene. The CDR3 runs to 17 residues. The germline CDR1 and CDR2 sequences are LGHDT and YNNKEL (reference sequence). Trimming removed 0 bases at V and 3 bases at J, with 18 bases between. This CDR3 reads CASSQDRLGRAGYEQYF. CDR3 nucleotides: TGTGCCAGCAGCCAAGATAGGCTTGGGCGAGCAGGCTACGAGCAGTACTTC.

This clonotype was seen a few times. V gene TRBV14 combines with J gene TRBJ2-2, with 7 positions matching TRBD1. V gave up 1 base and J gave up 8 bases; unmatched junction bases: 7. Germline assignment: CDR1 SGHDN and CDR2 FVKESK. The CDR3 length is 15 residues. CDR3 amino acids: CASSQGGQSLGELFF. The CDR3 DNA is TGTGCCAGCAGCCAAGGGGGACAGAGCCTTGGGGAGCTGTTTTTT.

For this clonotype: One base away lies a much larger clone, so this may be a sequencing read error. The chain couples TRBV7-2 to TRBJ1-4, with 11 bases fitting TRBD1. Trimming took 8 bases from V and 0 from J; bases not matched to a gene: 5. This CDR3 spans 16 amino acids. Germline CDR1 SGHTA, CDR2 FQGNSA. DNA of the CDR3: TGTGCCAGCGGGGGACAGGGGGTTGCAACTAATGAAAAACTGTTTTTT. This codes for CASGGQGVATNEKLFF.

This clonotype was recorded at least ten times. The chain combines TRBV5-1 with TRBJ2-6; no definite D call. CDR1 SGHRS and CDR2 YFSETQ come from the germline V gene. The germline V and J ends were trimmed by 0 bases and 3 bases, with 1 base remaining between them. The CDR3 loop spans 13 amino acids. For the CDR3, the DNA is TGCGCCAGCAGCTTGGTTGGGGCCAACGTCCTGACTTTC. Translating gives CASSLVGANVLTF.

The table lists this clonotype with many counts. The CDR3 DNA reads TGTGCCAGCAGTTTATATAAGGACCAAGAGACCCAGTACTTC. It is translated as CASSLYKDQETQYF. The rearrangement uses TRBV12-3 or TRBV12-4 and TRBJ2-5; D call uncertain. The germline V and J ends were trimmed by 2 bases and 0 bases, with 7 bases remaining between them. This CDR3 region has 14 residues.

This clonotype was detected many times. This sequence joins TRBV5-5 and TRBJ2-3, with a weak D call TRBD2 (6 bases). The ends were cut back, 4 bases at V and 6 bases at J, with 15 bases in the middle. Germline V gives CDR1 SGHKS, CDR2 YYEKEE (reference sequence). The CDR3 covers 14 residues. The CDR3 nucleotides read TGTGCCAGCAGCCCACCCTCCGGAGGGGATACGCAGTATTTT. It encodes CASSPPSGGDTQYF.

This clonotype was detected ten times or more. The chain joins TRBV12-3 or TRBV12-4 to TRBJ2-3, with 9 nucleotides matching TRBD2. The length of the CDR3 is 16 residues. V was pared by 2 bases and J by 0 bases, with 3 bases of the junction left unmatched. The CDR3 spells CASSLPGLASTDTQYF. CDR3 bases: TGTGCCAGCAGTTTACCGGGACTAGCTAGCACAGATACGCAGTATTTT.

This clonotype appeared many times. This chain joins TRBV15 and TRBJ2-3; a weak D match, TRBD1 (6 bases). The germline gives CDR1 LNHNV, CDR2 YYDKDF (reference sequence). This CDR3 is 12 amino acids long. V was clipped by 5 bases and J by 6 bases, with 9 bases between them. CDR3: CATSYQGDTQYF. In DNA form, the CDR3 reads TGTGCCACCAGCTACCAGGGGGATACGCAGTATTTT.

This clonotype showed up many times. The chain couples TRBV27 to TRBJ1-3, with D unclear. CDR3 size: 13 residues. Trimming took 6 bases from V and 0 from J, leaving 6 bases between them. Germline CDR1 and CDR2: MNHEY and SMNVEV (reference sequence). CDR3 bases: TGTGCCAGCAGCGCGAGCTCTGGAAACACCATATATTTT. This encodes CASSASSGNTIYF.